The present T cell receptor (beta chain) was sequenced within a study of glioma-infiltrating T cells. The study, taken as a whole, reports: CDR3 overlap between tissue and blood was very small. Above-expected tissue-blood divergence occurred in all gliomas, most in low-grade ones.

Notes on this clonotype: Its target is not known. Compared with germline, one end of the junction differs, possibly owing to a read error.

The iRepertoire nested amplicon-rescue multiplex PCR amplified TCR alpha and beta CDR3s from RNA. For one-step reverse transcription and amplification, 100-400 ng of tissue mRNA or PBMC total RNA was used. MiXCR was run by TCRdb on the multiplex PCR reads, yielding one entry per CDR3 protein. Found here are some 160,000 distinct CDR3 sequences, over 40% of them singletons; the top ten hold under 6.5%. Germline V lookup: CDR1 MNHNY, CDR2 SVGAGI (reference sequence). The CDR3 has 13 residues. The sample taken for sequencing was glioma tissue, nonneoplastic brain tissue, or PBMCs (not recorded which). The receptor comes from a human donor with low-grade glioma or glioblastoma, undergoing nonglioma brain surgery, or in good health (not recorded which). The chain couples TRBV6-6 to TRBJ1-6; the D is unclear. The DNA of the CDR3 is TGTGGCAGCAGAGACGGAATAAATTCACCACTCCACTTT. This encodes CGSRDGINSPLHF.